This passage covers 10 T cell receptor beta chains from one sample sequenced in a study of shared clonotypes between healthy human individuals. Generated by immunoSEQ multiplex PCR, the TCRdb table keeps only in-frame clones and is missing some. The sample has a few million clones, just under 95% seen once. The sample was naive CD4+ T cells from PBMCs. Subset reported: CD45RA+ positively selected. The receptor set was obtained from a young man in good health. Some clones in this sample may be carry-over from other donors' samples.

This chain links TRBV15 with TRBJ2-3; D uncertain. V lost 2 bases and J 1 base, leaving 7 bases between the germline ends. The CDR3 is 14 residues long. CDR1 is LNHNV, CDR2 YYDKDF, per germline (reference sequence). The CDR3 DNA follows: TGTGCCACCAGCAGACGGTCGGGCACAGATACGCAGTATTTT. It specifies CATSRRSGTDTQYF.

The chain carries TRBV4-2 and TRBJ2-1; 7 bases line up with TRBD1. V trimming: 3 bases; J trimming: 0 bases; junction bases outside the gene matches: 14. Germline V gives CDR1 LGHNA, CDR2 YNFKEQ. The CDR3 is made up of 19 amino acids. The CDR3 coding sequence is TGTGCCAGCAGCCAGGGGACAGTATCAACGTCCAGCTCCTACAATGAGCAGTTCTTC. It codes for CASSQGTVSTSSSYNEQFF.

This chain connects TRBV7-8 to TRBJ2-1; possibly TRBD2 for D (5 bases). V lost 0 bases to trimming and J lost 4 bases, with 13 bases between them. Germline V gene data show CDR1 as SGHVS and CDR2 as FQNEAQ. CDR3 length equals 16 residues. The CDR3 sequence: CASSLAYQRRYNEQFF. CDR3 nucleotide sequence: TGTGCCAGCAGCTTAGCGTACCAGCGGAGATACAATGAGCAGTTCTTC.

The V and J genes are TRBV7-3 and TRBJ2-2; 7 positions match TRBD2. The junction had 14 bases not matched to a gene; V was cut back by 5 bases and J by 2 bases. CDR1 SGHTA and CDR2 FQGTGA come from the germline V gene. The CDR3 has 18 residues. The CDR3 DNA is TGTGCCAGCAGCCCCTCGTTAGCGGGCCGGAGAAACACCGGGGAGCTGTTTTTT. It specifies CASSPSLAGRRNTGELFF.

The sample holds one count of this clone. V and J are TRBV28 and TRBJ1-2; TRBD1 might be the D (5 bases). V was trimmed by 5 bases and J by 4 bases, leaving 14 bases between them. Germline V gene sequence: CDR1 MDHEN, CDR2 SYDVKM. The CDR3 is 14 amino acids. CDR3 nucleotide sequence: TGTGCCAGCAGTAAGTCAGGCGGGGGCTATGGCTACACCTTC. The encoded protein is CASSKSGGGYGYTF.

This clone was detected only a few times. The chain employs TRBV29-1 and TRBJ1-1, with 7 positions matching TRBD1. The V segment lost 3 bases and the J segment 4 bases; nucleotides outside the gene matches: 2. The CDR3 runs to 12 residues. Germline-derived CDR1 and CDR2 are SQVTM and ANQGSEA. CDR3 nucleotides: TGCAGCGTTGAGTCAGGGGGCACTGAAGCTTTCTTT. It translates to CSVESGGTEAFF.

The rearrangement joins TRBV27 to TRBJ2-7; 7 bases map to TRBD1. Unmatched junction bases numbered 8, after V lost 3 bases and J lost 0 bases. The CDR3 is 16 amino acids. Germline CDR1 and CDR2: MNHEY and SMNVEV (reference sequence). Written as DNA, the CDR3 is TGTGCCAGCAGTTTCCCGGGACAGCAGAGCTCCTACGAGCAGTACTTC. It yields the protein CASSFPGQQSSYEQYF.

The chain links TRBV4-1 to TRBJ1-5; 11 bases line up with TRBD1. Germline V gene sequence: CDR1 MGHRA, CDR2 YSYEKL. The CDR3 consists of 15 residues. The ends lost 4 bases at V and 8 bases at J; junction bases unmatched: 7. The CDR3 coding sequence is TGCGCCAGCAGCCCAAAGGGGACAGGGGGTGAGCCCCAGCATTTT. Translating gives CASSPKGTGGEPQHF.

The gene calls are TRBV7-2 and TRBJ1-4; no reliable D call. The CDR3 totals 14 residues. CDR1 and CDR2 from the germline V gene are SGHTA and FQGNSA. V lost 5 bases, J lost 7 bases, and 14 bases lay in between. CDR3 nucleotides: TGTGCCAGCAGCCATGACCCACAGACTGAAAAACTGTTTTTT. Amino acids: CASSHDPQTEKLFF.

Turning to this clone: Other nucleotide sequences in the sample specify the same CDR3. V usage is TRBV27 and J usage is TRBJ2-7, with TRBD2 identical over 9 bases. The length of the CDR3 is 15 residues. J gave up 2 bases and V 0 bases, and 2 bases lay outside the gene matches. Germline assignment: CDR1 MNHEY and CDR2 SMNVEV (reference sequence). CDR3 DNA sequence: TGTGCCAGCAGTTTATCCCCTAGCGGGACCTACGAGCAGTACTTC. Protein: CASSLSPSGTYEQYF.